The rows below give T cell receptor beta chains drawn from one sample of a study of blood T cells in healthy people across ages. TCRdb ran MiXCR on the 5' RACE reads and lists one entry per CDR3 protein. The repertoire holds about 1,800,000 distinct CDR3 sequences, with roughly 30% as singletons. Sequenced input: blood. The receptor source for this set is a woman in her 30s in good health. The CDR3 runs from the conserved cysteine through the conserved F or W. The D gene is left open where the match is weak. A row's size may be missing; if present it is once, few, many or a size class.

v_gene	j_gene	d_gene	abundance	CDR3aa	CDR3nt
TRBV18	TRBJ1-2	-	few	CASSPPTLSDGYTF	TGTGCCAGCTCACCTCCAACTCTCTCGGATGGCTACACCTTC
TRBV11-1	TRBJ2-1	TRBD1	-	CASGRDRGLPNEQFF	TGTGCCAGCGGCAGGGACAGGGGACTTCCCAATGAGCAGTTCTTC
TRBV4-1	TRBJ2-7	-	few	CASSQPDSSYEQYF	TGCGCCAGCAGCCAACCGGACAGCTCCTACGAGCAGTACTTC
TRBV4-1	TRBJ2-3	-	-	CASSLPGSSRHRYF	TGCGCCAGCAGCCTACCAGGGTCTAGCCGACATCGGTATTTT
TRBV6-2/TRBV6-3	TRBJ1-1	-	once	CASSSETKWAFF	TGTGCCAGCAGCTCCGAGACGAAGTGGGCTTTCTTT
TRBV29-1	TRBJ2-1	TRBD1	-	CSVLDRGRGNEQFF	TGCAGCGTCCTGGACAGGGGAAGGGGCAATGAGCAGTTCTTC
TRBV6-2/TRBV6-3	TRBJ2-2	TRBD2	-	CASSYAGGPQNTGELFF	TGTGCCAGCAGTTACGCGGGGGGCCCTCAGAACACCGGGGAGCTGTTTTTT
TRBV20-1	TRBJ2-4	TRBD1	many	CSARGQGDLKNIQYF	TGCAGTGCTAGAGGGCAGGGGGACCTCAAAAACATTCAGTACTTC
TRBV6-2/TRBV6-3	TRBJ2-3	-	-	CASSYSTAAEDTQYF	TGTGCCAGCAGTTACTCAACAGCCGCCGAAGATACGCAGTATTTT
TRBV28	TRBJ1-5	-	few	CASNYLGRGRSNQPQHF	TGTGCCAGCAACTATCTCGGTAGGGGCCGCAGCAATCAGCCCCAGCATTTT
TRBV5-1	TRBJ2-2	-	once	CASSLEGRRTGELFF	TGCGCCAGCAGCTTGGAGGGGCGGAGGACCGGGGAGCTGTTTTTT
TRBV7-9	TRBJ1-1	-	few	CASSFQVGAEAFF	TGTGCCAGCAGCTTTCAGGTGGGAGCCGAAGCTTTCTTT
TRBV20-1	TRBJ1-2	TRBD1	few	CSARITGTGPMGYTF	TGCAGTGCTAGAATCACCGGGACAGGCCCTATGGGCTACACCTTC
TRBV11-2	TRBJ2-1	TRBD2	few	CASSKSAGGRFSSYNEQFF	TGTGCCAGCAGCAAGTCAGCGGGGGGACGGTTTAGCTCCTACAATGAGCAGTTCTTC
TRBV2	TRBJ1-2	TRBD1	-	CVSRAGTGGFNTF	TGTGTCAGCAGAGCCGGGACAGGGGGCTTTAACACCTTC
TRBV7-2	TRBJ1-2	-	once	CASSTSQGSGYTF	TGTGCCAGCAGCACCAGCCAGGGAAGCGGCTACACCTTC
TRBV6-2/TRBV6-3	TRBJ1-5	-	-	CASTNGYQPQHF	TGTGCCAGCACCAACGGGTATCAGCCCCAGCATTTT
TRBV5-1	TRBJ2-3	-	many	CASSLESGSTDTQYF	TGCGCCAGCAGCTTGGAATCGGGAAGCACAGATACGCAGTATTTT
TRBV2	TRBJ2-7	-	-	CASNSGPVSYEHYF	TGTGCCAGCAATAGTGGGCCCGTCTCCTACGAGCACTACTTC
TRBV7-9	TRBJ2-5	TRBD1	-	CASSSSLGTGGWETQYF	TGTGCCAGCAGCTCGTCTTTAGGGACAGGGGGCTGGGAGACCCAGTACTTC
TRBV3-1	TRBJ2-1	-	-	CASSQGWPVQETQFF	TGTGCCAGCAGCCAAGGATGGCCAGTCCAAGAGACCCAGTTCTTC
TRBV6-4	TRBJ1-5	-	-	CASSDPIQGISNQPQHF	TGTGCCAGCAGTGACCCGATTCAGGGTATTAGCAATCAGCCCCAGCATTTT
TRBV20-1	TRBJ2-1	-	few	CSAREGELSYNEQFF	TGCAGTGCTAGAGAGGGGGAACTCTCCTACAATGAGCAGTTCTTC
TRBV15	TRBJ2-5	TRBD1	-	CATSRDRARETQYF	TGTGCCACCAGCAGGGACAGGGCGAGGGAGACCCAGTACTTC